These 9 T cell receptor beta chains originate from one sample sequenced in a study of blood T cell repertoires in COVID-19. Here immunoSEQ multiplex PCR was the method, and the copy in TCRdb shows in-frame clones only, minus some. The table has 150,000 to 160,000 clones, under 95% seen once. Source material: peripheral blood. The receptors originated from a man aged 45 to 65 with acute or convalescent COVID-19.

This chain connects TRBV28 to TRBJ2-3; possibly TRBD2 for D (6 bases). Trimming took off 3 bases at V and 6 bases at J, with 19 bases between the two ends. Germline CDR1 and CDR2: MDHEN and SYDVKM. CDR3 length: 16 amino acids. The CDR3 here is CASSFSEGLLSDTQYF. DNA of the CDR3: TGTGCCAGCAGTTTTTCGGAGGGACTTCTTTCGGATACGCAGTATTTT.

For this clone: Other nucleotide sequences in the sample specify the same CDR3. The CDR3 here is CASSYSGTGGYEQYF. The CDR3, as DNA: TGTGCCAGCAGTTACTCTGGGACAGGGGGGTACGAGCAGTACTTC. The chain carries TRBV6-5 and TRBJ2-7; 11 bases agree with TRBD1. The germline CDR1 and CDR2 sequences are MNHEY and SVGAGI. Germline trimming cut 0 bases from V and 4 bases from J; bases unmatched to any gene: 2. The CDR3 is made up of 15 amino acids.

The rearrangement uses TRBV18 and TRBJ1-5; TRBD1 matches at 9 bases. The length of the CDR3 is 16 residues. Per the germline V gene, CDR1 is KGHSH and CDR2 is LQKENI. The trim removed 2 bases at V and 7 bases at J, leaving 9 bases unmatched. CDR3 sequence reads: CASSPSGQGGIQPQHF. The CDR3 region has the DNA TGTGCCAGCTCACCATCGGGACAGGGTGGGATCCAGCCCCAGCATTTT. Drawing the rest from reference TRBV18 and TRBJ1-5, the complete variable domain is NAGVMQNPRHLVRRRGQEARLRCSPMKGHSHVYWYRQLPEEGLKFMVYLQKENIIDESGMPKERFSAEFPKEGPSILRIQQVVRGDSAAYFCASSPSGQGGIQPQHFGDGTRLSIL.

The DNA of the CDR3 is TGTGCCAGCAGCCTTGGGACAGGGCGGTACGAGCAGTACTTC. Its translation: CASSLGTGRYEQYF. The rearrangement links TRBV11-3 to TRBJ2-7; the match to TRBD1 covers 9 bases. CDR1 is SGHNT and CDR2 is YENEEA in the germline V gene. The CDR3 is made up of 14 amino acids. The V and J ends lost 5 bases and 4 bases, in that order; junction bases with no gene match: 6.

This rearrangement joins TRBV27 to TRBJ1-2; 9 nucleotides align to TRBD1. With 6 bases clipped from V and 4 bases from J, the junction kept 18 bases outside the gene matches. The CDR3 is made up of 18 amino acids. The germline gives CDR1 MNHEY, CDR2 SMNVEV (reference sequence). The CDR3 DNA reads TGTGCCAGCAGCGCGATCGGACAGGGGCCGGGCTTTATCTATGGCTACACCTTC. Protein sequence: CASSAIGQGPGFIYGYTF.

This clone is a singleton in its sample. V usage is TRBV4-1 and J usage is TRBJ2-7; D gene ambiguous. Germline V gives CDR1 MGHRA, CDR2 YSYEKL. Trimming cost V 0 bases and J 1 base, with 10 bases left between them. This CDR3 is 15 amino acids long. The CDR3 loop is CASSQDRYRSYEQYF. DNA for the CDR3: TGCGCCAGCAGCCAAGATCGGTACAGATCCTACGAGCAGTACTTC.

The rearrangement joins TRBV5-6 to TRBJ1-2; 8 bases map to TRBD1. The CDR3 is made up of 14 amino acids. Per the germline V gene, CDR1 is SGHDT and CDR2 is YYEEEE. V lost 4 bases, J lost 5 bases, and 7 bases stayed unmatched. The chain's CDR3 is CASSPRTGLYGYTF. The CDR3 DNA is TGTGCCAGCAGCCCCCGGACAGGGCTATATGGCTACACCTTC. Full variable domain (outside the CDR3, taken from reference TRBV5-6 and TRBJ1-2): DAGVTQSPTHLIKTRGQQVTLRCSPKSGHDTVSWYQQALGQGPQFIFQYYEEEERQRGNFPDRFSGHQFPNYSSELNVNALLLGDSALYLCASSPRTGLYGYTFGSGTRLTVV.

The rearrangement uses TRBV6-5 and TRBJ1-2, with D possibly being TRBD1 (6 bases). Germline values: CDR1 MNHEY, CDR2 SVGAGI. This CDR3 contains 13 residues. The V gene lost 6 bases and the J gene lost 3 bases, with 11 bases spanning the gap. Here the CDR3 reads CASRQGADYGYTF. CDR3 nucleotides: TGTGCCAGCAGACAGGGCGCTGACTATGGCTACACCTTC.

This chain connects TRBV27 to TRBJ2-7, with D perhaps matching TRBD1 (5 bases). V was trimmed by 3 bases and J by 0 bases, leaving 9 bases between them. Germline V gene data show CDR1 as MNHEY and CDR2 as SMNVEV (reference sequence). The CDR3 covers 14 residues. CDR3 bases: TGTGCCAGCAGTTTTGACAGCCACTCCTACGAGCAGTACTTC. Translating it yields CASSFDSHSYEQYF.